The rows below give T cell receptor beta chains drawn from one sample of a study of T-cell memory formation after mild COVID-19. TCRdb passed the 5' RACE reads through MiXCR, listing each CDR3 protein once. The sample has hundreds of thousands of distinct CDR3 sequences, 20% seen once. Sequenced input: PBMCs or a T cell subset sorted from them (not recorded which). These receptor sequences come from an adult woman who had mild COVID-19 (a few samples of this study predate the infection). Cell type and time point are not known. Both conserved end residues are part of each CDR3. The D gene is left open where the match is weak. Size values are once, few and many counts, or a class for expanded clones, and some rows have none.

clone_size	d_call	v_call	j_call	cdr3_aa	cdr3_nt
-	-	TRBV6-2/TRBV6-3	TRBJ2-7	CASSYSRWGDEQYF	TGTGCCAGCAGTTACTCGAGGTGGGGCGACGAGCAGTACTTC
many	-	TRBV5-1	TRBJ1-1	CASSLDTEKAFF	TGCGCCAGCAGCTTGGATACGGAAAAAGCTTTCTTT
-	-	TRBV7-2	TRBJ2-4	CASSLYRGDIQYF	TGTGCCAGCAGCTTATACCGAGGGGACATTCAGTACTTC
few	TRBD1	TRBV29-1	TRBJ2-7	CSVRTGTNYEQYF	TGCAGCGTAAGGACAGGTACAAACTACGAGCAGTACTTC
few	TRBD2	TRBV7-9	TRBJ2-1	CASSDTSGNSYNEQFF	TGTGCCAGCAGCGATACTAGCGGCAATTCCTACAATGAGCAGTTCTTC
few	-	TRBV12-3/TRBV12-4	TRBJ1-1	CASSLRVGTEAFF	TGTGCCAGCAGTTTAAGGGTGGGCACTGAAGCTTTCTTT
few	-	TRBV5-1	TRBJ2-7	CASRPHERDEQYF	TGCGCCAGCCGGCCCCACGAACGAGACGAGCAGTACTTC
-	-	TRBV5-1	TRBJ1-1	CASRSTFGGEAFF	TGCGCCAGCAGATCGACCTTTGGGGGTGAAGCTTTCTTT
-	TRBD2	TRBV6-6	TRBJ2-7	CATLAGAAEQYF	TGTGCCACCCTAGCGGGAGCAGCCGAGCAGTACTTC
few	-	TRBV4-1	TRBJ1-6	CASSPMGRQRESPLHF	TGCGCCAGCAGCCCCATGGGCAGGCAGAGAGAATCACCCCTCCACTTT
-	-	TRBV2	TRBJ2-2	CASRVGYGELFF	TGTGCCAGCAGGGTTGGTTATGGGGAGCTGTTTTTT